The rows below give T cell receptor beta chains drawn from one sample of a study of low-dose radiotherapy and immunotherapy resistance in tumors. Each CDR3 protein gets one entry after TCRdb re-called the reads with MiXCR. Among nearly 60,000 distinct CDR3 sequences listed, about 23% were seen once. The source was PBMCs, collected after low-dose radiotherapy plus immunotherapy. These receptor sequences come from a male donor with prostate cancer. Each CDR3 is given without its conserved first and last residue. Clone size is given for some rows only: seen once, a few or many times, or a class if the clone is expanded.

size: few
V: TRBV11-1
length: 12
CDR3: ASSLLQGYGELF

size: many
V: TRBV5-4
length: 12
CDR3: ASGGIAGTDTQY

size: once
V: TRBV3-1
length: 14
CDR3: ASSQLAGAEGDTQY

size: -
V: TRBV18
length: 12
CDR3: ASKDSTNTGELF

size: many
V: TRBV13
length: 13
CDR3: ASSLVPGNGEKLF

size: -
V: TRBV29-1
length: 12
CDR3: SSRTGSSYNEQF

size: many
V: TRBV18
length: 12
CDR3: ASSPVEGTDTQY

size: many
V: TRBV30
length: 12
CDR3: AWERAASTDTQY

size: -
V: TRBV5-1
length: 13
CDR3: ASSLLASSYNEQF

size: many
V: TRBV7-9
length: 11
CDR3: ASSLWSDYEQY

size: many
V: TRBV20-1
length: 14
CDR3: SADRTSGGARDTQY

size: -
V: TRBV9
length: 16
CDR3: ASSVWNSGGRSTDTQY

size: -
V: TRBV7-2
length: 13
CDR3: ASTPRSGTSYEQY

size: many
V: TRBV19
length: 9
CDR3: ASSLSTEAF

size: many
V: TRBV7-6
length: 17
CDR3: ASSLSALRRSSYNSPLH

size: -
V: TRBV3-1
length: 13
CDR3: ASSQDVGVKNIQY

size: many
V: TRBV5-1
length: 12
CDR3: ASSQQGIQETQY

size: many
V: TRBV19
length: 14
CDR3: ASSPWGTSGRYEQY

size: many
V: TRBV28
length: 13
CDR3: ASSGGGQGASEQY

size: many
V: TRBV12-3/TRBV12-4
length: 11
CDR3: ASSWTEKETQY

size: many
V: TRBV18
length: 10
CDR3: ASSPSDYGYT

size: -
V: TRBV3-1
length: 13
CDR3: ASSPTQLGSNEQF

size: -
V: TRBV2
length: 11
CDR3: ATSHRGKPGYT

size: many
V: TRBV6-1
length: 13
CDR3: ASSLTTEINQPQH

size: many
V: TRBV7-6
length: 13
CDR3: ASSVTGQSYNEQF

size: -
V: TRBV10-3
length: 11
CDR3: ASPSPGDYGYT

size: many
V: TRBV7-2
length: 13
CDR3: ASSLVAGQGYEQF

size: many
V: TRBV10-3
length: 12
CDR3: AISDGRSSYEQY

size: -
V: TRBV6-2/TRBV6-3
length: 14
CDR3: ASSEASGSSYNEQF

size: few
V: TRBV7-9
length: 16
CDR3: ASSLVRSGVGMNTEAF

size: many
V: TRBV19
length: 12
CDR3: ASSILGGRNTQY

size: many
V: TRBV4-1
length: 9
CDR3: ASSQSYEQY

size: -
V: TRBV11-2
length: 15
CDR3: ASSLGGTSGGSNEQF

size: many
V: TRBV20-1
length: 11
CDR3: SATGQDSYEQY

size: many
V: TRBV5-1
length: 15
CDR3: ASSLGERTGTNYGYT

size: -
V: TRBV28
length: 14
CDR3: ASESLGLGMNTEAF

size: many
V: TRBV19
length: 12
CDR3: ASSTASGQMEQY

size: many
V: TRBV5-1
length: 16
CDR3: ASRLGTSGTPTYNEQF

size: -
V: TRBV6-1
length: 14
CDR3: ASSDPPGQGYNEQF

size: many
V: TRBV20-1
length: 16
CDR3: SARTGLAGGFSYNEQF

size: many
V: TRBV12-3/TRBV12-4
length: 16
CDR3: ASSLLRGGSATYNEQF

size: many
V: TRBV6-6
length: 13
CDR3: ASSYSGDGDTAQY

size: many
V: TRBV2
length: 9
CDR3: ASSEAYEQY

size: many
V: TRBV9
length: 15
CDR3: ASSVGLAGGHEDTQY

size: -
V: TRBV30
length: 11
CDR3: AWKNDRGAEDF

size: many
V: TRBV28
length: 13
CDR3: ASSSAGGTKDTQY

size: many
V: TRBV21-1
length: 18
CDR3: ASSNPPNTGLAGPYNEQF